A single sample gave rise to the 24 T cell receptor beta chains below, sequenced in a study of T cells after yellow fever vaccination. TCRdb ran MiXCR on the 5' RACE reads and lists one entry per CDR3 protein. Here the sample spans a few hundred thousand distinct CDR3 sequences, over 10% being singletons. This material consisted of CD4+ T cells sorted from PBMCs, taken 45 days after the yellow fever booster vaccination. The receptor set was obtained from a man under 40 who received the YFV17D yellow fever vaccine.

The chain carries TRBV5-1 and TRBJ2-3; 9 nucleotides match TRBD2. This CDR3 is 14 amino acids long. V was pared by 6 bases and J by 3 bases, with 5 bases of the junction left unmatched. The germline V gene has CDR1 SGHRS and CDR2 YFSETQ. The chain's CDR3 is CASNLAGLTDTQYF. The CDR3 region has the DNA TGCGCCAGCAACCTAGCGGGATTAACAGATACGCAGTATTTT.

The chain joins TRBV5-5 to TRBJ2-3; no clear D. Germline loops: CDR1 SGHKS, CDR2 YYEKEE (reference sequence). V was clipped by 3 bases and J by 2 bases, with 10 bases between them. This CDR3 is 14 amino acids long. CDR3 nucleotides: TGTGCCAGCAGCTCCGGGCCGTTCACAGATACGCAGTATTTT. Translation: CASSSGPFTDTQYF.

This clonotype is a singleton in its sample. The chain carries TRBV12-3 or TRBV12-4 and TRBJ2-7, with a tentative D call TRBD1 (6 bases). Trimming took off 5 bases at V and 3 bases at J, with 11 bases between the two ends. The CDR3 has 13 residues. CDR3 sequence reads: CASSQAGVYEQYF. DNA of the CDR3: TGTGCCAGCAGTCAGGCAGGGGTCTACGAGCAGTACTTC.

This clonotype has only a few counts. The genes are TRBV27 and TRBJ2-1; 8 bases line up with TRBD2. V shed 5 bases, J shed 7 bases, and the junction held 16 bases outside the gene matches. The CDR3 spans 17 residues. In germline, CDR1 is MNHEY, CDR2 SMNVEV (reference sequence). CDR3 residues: CASSPHLGGGFWNEQFF. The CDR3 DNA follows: TGTGCCAGCAGTCCCCACCTCGGCGGGGGGTTTTGGAATGAGCAGTTCTTC.

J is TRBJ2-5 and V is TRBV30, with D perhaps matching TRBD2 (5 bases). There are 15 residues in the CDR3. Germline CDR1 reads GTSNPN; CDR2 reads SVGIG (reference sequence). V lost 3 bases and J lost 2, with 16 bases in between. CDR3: CAWSRVSDHQETQYF. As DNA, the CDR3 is TGTGCCTGGAGCCGAGTTAGCGATCATCAAGAGACCCAGTACTTC.

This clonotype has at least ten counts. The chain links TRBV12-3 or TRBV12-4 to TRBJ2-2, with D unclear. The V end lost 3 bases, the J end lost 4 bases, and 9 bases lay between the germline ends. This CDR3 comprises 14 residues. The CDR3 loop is CASSFRVGTGELFF. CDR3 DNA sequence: TGTGCCAGCAGTTTCCGGGTCGGCACCGGGGAGCTGTTTTTT.

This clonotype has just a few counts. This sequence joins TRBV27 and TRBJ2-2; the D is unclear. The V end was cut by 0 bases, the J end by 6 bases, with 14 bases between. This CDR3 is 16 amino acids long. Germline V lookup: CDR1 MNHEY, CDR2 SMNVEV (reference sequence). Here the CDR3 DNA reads TGTGCCAGCAGTTTATCACCTAACCCTTCTCCCGGGGAGCTGTTTTTT. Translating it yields CASSLSPNPSPGELFF.

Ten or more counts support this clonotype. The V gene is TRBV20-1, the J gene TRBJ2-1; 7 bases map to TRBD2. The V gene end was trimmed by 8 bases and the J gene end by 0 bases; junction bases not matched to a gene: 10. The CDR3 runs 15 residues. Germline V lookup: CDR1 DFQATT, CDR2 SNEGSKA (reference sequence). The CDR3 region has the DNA TGCAGTCCGACGAAGGGCGGGAGCTCCTACAATGAGCAGTTCTTC. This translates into CSPTKGGSSYNEQFF.

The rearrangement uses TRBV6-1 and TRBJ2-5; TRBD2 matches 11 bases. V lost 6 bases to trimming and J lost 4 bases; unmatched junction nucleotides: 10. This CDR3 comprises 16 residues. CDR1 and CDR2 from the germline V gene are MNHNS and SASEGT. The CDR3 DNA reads TGTGCCAGCAGCCCTACTAGCGGGAGTATTAGAGAGACCCAGTACTTC. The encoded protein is CASSPTSGSIRETQYF.

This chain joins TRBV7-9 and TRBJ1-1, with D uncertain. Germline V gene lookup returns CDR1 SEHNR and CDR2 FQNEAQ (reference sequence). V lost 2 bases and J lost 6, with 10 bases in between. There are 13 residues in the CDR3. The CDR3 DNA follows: TGTGCCAGCAGCTTAATGGGAGGAGCTGAAGCTTTCTTT. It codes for CASSLMGGAEAFF.

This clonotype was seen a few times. DNA for the CDR3: TGTGCCAGCAGCGCGGGGGCGCTCAATCAGCCCCAGCATTTT. Protein sequence: CASSAGALNQPQHF. This chain uses TRBV5-5 with TRBJ1-5; a possible D gene is TRBD1 (6 bases). Germline CDR1 and CDR2: SGHKS and YYEKEE (reference sequence). Trimming stripped 4 bases from V and 3 bases from J, with 11 bases between. The CDR3 spans 14 residues.

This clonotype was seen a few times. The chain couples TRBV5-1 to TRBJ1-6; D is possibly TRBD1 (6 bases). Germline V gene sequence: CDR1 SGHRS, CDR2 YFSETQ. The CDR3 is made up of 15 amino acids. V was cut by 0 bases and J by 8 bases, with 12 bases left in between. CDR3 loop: CASSLVGRGDSPLHF. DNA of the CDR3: TGCGCCAGCAGCTTGGTAGGCAGGGGAGATTCACCCCTCCACTTT.

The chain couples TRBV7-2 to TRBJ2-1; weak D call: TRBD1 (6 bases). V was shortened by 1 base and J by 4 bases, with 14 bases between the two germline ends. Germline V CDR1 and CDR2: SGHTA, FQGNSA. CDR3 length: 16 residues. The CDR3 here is CASSLEETGPYNEQFF. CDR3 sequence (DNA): TGTGCCAGCAGCTTAGAGGAAACAGGGCCGTACAATGAGCAGTTCTTC.

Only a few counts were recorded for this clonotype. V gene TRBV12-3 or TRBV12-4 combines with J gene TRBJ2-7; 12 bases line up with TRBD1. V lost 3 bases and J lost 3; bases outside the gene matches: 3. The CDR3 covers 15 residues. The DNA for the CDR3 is TGTGCCAGCAGTTTCGGGACAGGGGGCTACTACGAGCAGTACTTC. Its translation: CASSFGTGGYYEQYF.

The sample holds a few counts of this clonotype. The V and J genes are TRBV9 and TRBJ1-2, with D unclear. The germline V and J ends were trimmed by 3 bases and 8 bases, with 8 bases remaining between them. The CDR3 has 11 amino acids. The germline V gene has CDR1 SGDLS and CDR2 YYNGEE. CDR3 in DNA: TGTGCCAGCAGCGCCCGACACGGCTACACCTTC. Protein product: CASSARHGYTF.

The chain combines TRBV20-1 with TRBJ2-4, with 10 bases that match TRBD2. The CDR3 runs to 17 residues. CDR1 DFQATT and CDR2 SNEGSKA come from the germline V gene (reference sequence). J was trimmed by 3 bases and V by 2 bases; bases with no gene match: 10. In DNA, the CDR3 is TGCAGTGCTAGAACTAGGGTAGCGGGAGGTGACAAAAACATTCAGTACTTC. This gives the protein CSARTRVAGGDKNIQYF.

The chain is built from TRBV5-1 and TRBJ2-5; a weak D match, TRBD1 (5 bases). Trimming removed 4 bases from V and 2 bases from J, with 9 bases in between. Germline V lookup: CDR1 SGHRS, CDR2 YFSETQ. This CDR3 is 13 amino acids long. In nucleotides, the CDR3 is TGCGCCAGCAGCCGGACACATCAAGAGACCCAGTACTTC. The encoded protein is CASSRTHQETQYF.

CDR3 in DNA: TGCAGCGCCTGGGGGGGCCTGGGTGCCAAAAACATTCAGTACTTC. Its translation is CSAWGGLGAKNIQYF. The chain carries TRBV29-1 and TRBJ2-4; tentative D call: TRBD2 (7 bases). Germline V gives CDR1 SQVTM, CDR2 ANQGSEA. The CDR3 covers 15 residues. Trimming left V 7 bases short and J 1 base short, with 17 bases between.

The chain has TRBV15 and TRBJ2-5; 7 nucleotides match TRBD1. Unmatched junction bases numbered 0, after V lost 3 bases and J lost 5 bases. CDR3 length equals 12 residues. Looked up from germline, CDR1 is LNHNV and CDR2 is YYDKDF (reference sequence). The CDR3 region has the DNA TGTGCCACCAGCAGGACAGGGGAGACCCAGTACTTC. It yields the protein CATSRTGETQYF.

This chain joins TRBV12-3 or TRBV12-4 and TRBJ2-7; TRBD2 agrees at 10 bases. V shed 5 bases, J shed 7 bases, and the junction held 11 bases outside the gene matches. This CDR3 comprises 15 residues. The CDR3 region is CASSPTLAGNGEQYF. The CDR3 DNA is TGTGCCAGCAGTCCTACACTAGCGGGAAATGGTGAGCAGTACTTC.

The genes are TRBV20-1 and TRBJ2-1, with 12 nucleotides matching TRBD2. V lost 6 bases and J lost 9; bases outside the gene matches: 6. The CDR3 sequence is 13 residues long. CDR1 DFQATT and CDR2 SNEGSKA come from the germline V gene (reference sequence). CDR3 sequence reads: CSARLAGDGEQFF. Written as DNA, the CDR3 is TGCAGTGCCAGACTAGCGGGAGATGGTGAGCAGTTCTTC.

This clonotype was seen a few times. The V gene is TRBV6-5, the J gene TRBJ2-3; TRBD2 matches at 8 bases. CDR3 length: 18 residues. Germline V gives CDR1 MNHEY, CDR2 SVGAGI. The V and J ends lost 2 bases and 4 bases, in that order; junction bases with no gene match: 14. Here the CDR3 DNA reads TGTGCCAGCAGTTACACACCGGGACTAGTGGGAGAATCAGATACGCAGTATTTT. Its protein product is CASSYTPGLVGESDTQYF.

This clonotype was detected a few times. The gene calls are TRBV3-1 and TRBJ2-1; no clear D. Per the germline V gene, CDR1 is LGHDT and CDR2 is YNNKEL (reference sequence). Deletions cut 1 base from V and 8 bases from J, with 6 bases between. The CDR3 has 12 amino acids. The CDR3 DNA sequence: TGTGCCAGCAGCCAAGCCAGGCATGAGCAGTTCTTC. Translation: CASSQARHEQFF.

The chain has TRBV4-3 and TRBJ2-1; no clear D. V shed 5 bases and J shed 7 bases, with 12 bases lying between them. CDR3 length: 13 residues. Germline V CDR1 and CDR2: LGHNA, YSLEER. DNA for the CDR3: TGCGCCAGCAGCGTTTCCGCGGAGAATGAGCAGTTCTTC. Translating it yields CASSVSAENEQFF.